These 18 T cell receptor beta chains came from one sample sequenced in a study of CD8+CD57+ T cells in acquired aplastic anemia. Genomic DNA, the template, was used for profiling of the TCR beta VDJ and CDR3. Each CDR3 protein gets one entry after TCRdb re-called the reads with MiXCR. The sample holds 400,000 to 450,000 distinct CDR3 sequences, roughly 64% seen once. The sequenced material came from sorted CD4+, CD8+, or CD8+CD57+ T cells (not recorded which) from PBMCs. The source is a human donor in good health, serving as a control.

As for this clonotype: The junction departs from germline at one end; a sequencing error may be responsible. V gene TRBV5-1 combines with J gene TRBJ2-7, with D uncertain. The germline gives CDR1 SGHRS, CDR2 YFSETQ. The CDR3 is 13 residues long. CDR3 in DNA: TGCGCCAGCAGCCGAGGACCCTCCTACGAGCAGCACTTC. Protein product: CASSRGPSYEQHF.

There are a few counts of this clonotype. The rearrangement links TRBV7-2 to TRBJ1-4, with D maybe TRBD1 (5 bases). In germline, CDR1 is SGHTA, CDR2 FQGNSA. V lost 3 bases and J 7 bases, leaving 12 bases between the germline ends. This CDR3 is 14 amino acids long. The CDR3 coding sequence is TGTGCCAGCAGCTTCGGGGGAGGCACTGAAAAACTGTTTTTT. As protein: CASSFGGGTEKLFF.

J is TRBJ1-5 and V is TRBV11-3, with D possibly TRBD1 on 5 matching bases. Germline-derived CDR1 and CDR2 are SGHNT and YENEEA. The V gene lost 5 bases and the J gene lost 4 bases, with 12 bases spanning the gap. This CDR3 contains 14 residues. The CDR3: CASSRDGSNQPQHF. CDR3 nucleotides: TGTGCCAGCAGCCGGGACGGCTCAAATCAGCCCCAGCATTTT.

For this clonotype: One end of the junction fails to match germline, which may point to a read error. The gene calls are TRBV7-6 and TRBJ2-7; possible D gene TRBD2, 5 bases. In germline, CDR1 is SGHVS, CDR2 FNYEAQ. This CDR3 is 14 amino acids long. CDR3 loop: CASSWEQPCDNVLF. The CDR3 bases are TGTGCCAGCAGCTGGGAGCAGCCTTGCGACAACGTCCTGTTC.

The chain couples TRBV9 to TRBJ2-7, with a tentative D call TRBD2 (7 bases). Germline V gives CDR1 SGDLS, CDR2 YYNGEE. The CDR3 consists of 16 residues. Trimming cost V 2 bases and J 3 bases, with 18 bases left between them. The CDR3 sequence is CASSVGGGPGGYEQYF. CDR3 sequence (DNA): TGTGCCAGCAGCGTGGGGGGGGGGCCGGGCGGCTACGAGCAGTACTTC.

This clonotype was counted many times. V gene TRBV7-3 combines with J gene TRBJ2-3, with 7 positions matching TRBD2. With V trimmed by 1 base and J by 6 bases, 4 bases remained unmatched. Germline CDR1 SGHTA, CDR2 FQGTGA. The length of the CDR3 is 14 residues. The CDR3 region is CASSLRGGGDTQYF. CDR3 coding DNA: TGTGCCAGCAGCTTAAGGGGGGGTGGCGATACGCAGTATTTT.

Of note for this clonotype: One end of the junction fails to match germline, which may point to a read error. This sequence joins TRBV2 and TRBJ1-6; perhaps TRBD1 as D (5 bases). Germline V gives CDR1 SNHLY, CDR2 FYNNEI. This CDR3 spans 15 amino acids. The CDR3 sequence is CASSVWGSGDQPHHF. Here the CDR3 DNA reads TGTGCCAGCAGTGTCTGGGGGAGCGGGGATCAGCCCCACCATTTT.

This clonotype came up many times. The V call is TRBV6-6, the J call TRBJ2-3, with 8 bases fitting TRBD2. This CDR3 is 16 amino acids long. Germline CDR1 and CDR2: MNHNY and SVGAGI (reference sequence). V shed 0 bases, J shed 2 bases, and the junction held 4 bases outside the gene matches. The CDR3 loop reads CASSYSGGGYTDTQYF. Here the CDR3 DNA reads TGTGCCAGCAGTTACTCCGGGGGGGGGTACACAGATACGCAGTATTTT.

This chain joins TRBV15 and TRBJ2-1; the match to TRBD2 covers 14 bases. The CDR3 is made up of 14 amino acids. Germline values: CDR1 LNHNV, CDR2 YYDKDF (reference sequence). V gave up 6 bases and J gave up 12 bases; unmatched junction bases: 7. The CDR3 bases are TGTGCCACCAGTTCAAGACTAGCGGGGGGGCTGCAGTTCTTC. Amino acid sequence: CATSSRLAGGLQFF.

About this clonotype: At one of its ends the junction is not consistent with the germline gene, which may arise from a read error. V gene TRBV5-1 combines with J gene TRBJ1-1, with D possibly matching TRBD1 (5 bases). Germline lookup yields CDR1 SGHRS and CDR2 YFSETQ. CDR3 length: 13 amino acids. The CDR3 reads CASTLTGNTGAFF. CDR3 DNA sequence: TGCGCCAGCACCCTTACAGGAAACACTGGAGCTTTCTTT.

The chain couples TRBV5-6 to TRBJ1-6; TRBD1 is a possible D gene (5 bases). Germline CDR1 and CDR2: SGHDT and YYEEEE. V lost 3 bases, J lost 10 bases, and 14 bases lay in between. This CDR3 spans 14 amino acids. The CDR3 spells CASSSQGRGSPLHF. CDR3 bases: TGTGCCAGCAGCTCCCAGGGAAGAGGGTCACCCCTCCACTTT.

The V call is TRBV25-1, the J call TRBJ2-7; D unclear. V was pared by 4 bases and J by 3 bases, with 7 bases between. Germline CDR1 is MGHDK and CDR2 is SYGVNS. This CDR3 contains 12 residues. This CDR3 is CASSAAVYEQYF. CDR3 coding DNA: TGTGCCAGCAGTGCTGCGGTCTACGAGCAGTACTTC.

The table lists this clonotype with many counts. Written as DNA, the CDR3 is TGTGCCACCAGCGAAGGGTACAGGGATAGCACTGAAGCTTTCTTT. Encoded protein: CATSEGYRDSTEAFF. V usage is TRBV15 and J usage is TRBJ1-1; TRBD1 is a possible D gene (6 bases). This CDR3 contains 15 residues. Between the trimmed V and J ends, which lost 5 bases and 4 bases, there was a span of 17 bases. The germline V gene encodes CDR1 LNHNV and CDR2 YYDKDF (reference sequence).

Many counts were recorded for this clonotype. The chain uses TRBV5-5 and TRBJ1-2, with D possibly TRBD1 on 5 matching bases. The V end was cut by 0 bases, the J end by 4 bases, with 7 bases between. This CDR3 has 13 amino acids. Looked up from germline, CDR1 is SGHKS and CDR2 is YYEKEE (reference sequence). CDR3 nucleotides: TGTGCCAGCAGCTTGGAGACAGTCTATGGCTACACCTTC. It yields the protein CASSLETVYGYTF.

In regard to this clonotype: A junction boundary mismatches the germline segment, possibly from a read error. The chain employs TRBV10-1 and TRBJ2-3, with a weak D call TRBD2 (5 bases). Looked up from germline, CDR1 is WNHNN and CDR2 is SYGVQD (reference sequence). The CDR3 consists of 14 residues. CDR3 loop: CASSDGEFSDTQYF. The CDR3, as DNA: TGTGCCAGCAGCGACGGGGAGTTCTCAGATACGCAGTATTTT.

This clonotype was seen at least ten times. The chain carries TRBV12-3 or TRBV12-4 and TRBJ2-3; TRBD1 might be the D (5 bases). The CDR3 loop spans 11 amino acids. V was pared by 5 bases and J by 7 bases, with 7 bases between. The CDR3 coding sequence is TGTGCCAGCAGTCGACAGAATACGCAGTATTTT. This translates into CASSRQNTQYF.

Points on this clonotype: One end of the junction varies from germline; a read error may be responsible. The rearrangement uses TRBV9 and TRBJ1-1; D call uncertain. Germline assignment: CDR1 SGDLS and CDR2 YYNGEE. The CDR3 runs to 13 residues. This CDR3 is CASSVRETSEDLF. The CDR3 nucleotides read TGTGCCAGCAGCGTCCGCGAGACGTCCGAAGATTTGTTT.

In regard to this clonotype: Given a much more abundant clone one base away, this may be a read error. This rearrangement joins TRBV5-8 to TRBJ2-7; 9 bases map to TRBD2. CDR1 SGHTS and CDR2 YDEGEE come from the germline V gene. CDR3 length equals 16 residues. Here the CDR3 DNA reads TGTACCAGCACCACGATTAGCGGGGGACCGCCCTACGAGCAGTACTTC. Translation gives CTSTTISGGPPYEQYF.